This TCR beta chain was sequenced during a study of blood T cell repertoires in COVID-19. Study overall: The United States, Italy and Spain supplied acute and convalescent COVID-19 samples. The analysed material was cDNA or gDNA that came from T cells, B-cell-depleted T cells, or PBMCs.

Per the original data handling: Amplifying reference gene primers gave estimates of nucleated cell counts. The protocol was immunoSEQ multiplex PCR, while the TCRdb copy is restricted to in-frame clones and leaves out a portion. V and J calls and clone size are copied from that table; D and trimming were computed from the DNA. The data hold some 180,000 clones, with around 85% observed a single time. Recovered status applied to Cohort 3 donors who had two consecutive negative PCRs. It also applied to those with clearance or with symptom resolution. The clonotype comes from a man aged 35-49 years who had recovered from COVID-19. What was sequenced was PBMCs or T cells enriched from blood (not recorded which).

This CDR3 reads CASSFTSGWADTQYF. For the CDR3, the DNA is TGTGCCAGCAGTTTTACTAGCGGATGGGCAGATACGCAGTATTTT. The chain carries TRBV27 and TRBJ2-3; TRBD2 matches 8 bases. The CDR3 has 15 amino acids. The germline V gene encodes CDR1 MNHEY and CDR2 SMNVEV (reference sequence). Trimming took 3 bases from V and 4 from J; bases not matched to a gene: 6.